The 19 T cell receptor beta chains reported below all come from one sample, sequenced in a study of T cells in Graves' hyperthyroidism and ophthalmopathy (dated by TCRdb to the late 2010s). The library relied on multiplex PCR. TCRdb names Illumina HiSeq 2000 as the instrument used. The TCR beta CDR3 regions were amplified from RNA transcripts. For the first round of RT-PCR on the TCR CDR3, the HTBI primer set was used together with the Qiagen OneStep RT-PCR kit. In-frame beta chains were kept once TCRdb had trimmed the public reads at Q25 with fastp and called clones with MiXCR. All rows with the same CDR3 protein become a single entry with the most common DNA and genes. This sample holds more than 550,000 distinct CDR3 sequences; 40% to 55% were observed only once. The ten largest clones add up to under 8.5% of the sample. Sample: peripheral blood or thyroid tissue (not recorded which). The receptors come from an adult man with Graves' disease, either hyperthyroidism or ophthalmopathy (not recorded which).

The chain joins TRBV15 to TRBJ1-5; D may be TRBD1 (5 bases). The CDR3 spans 15 residues. V was shortened by 3 bases and J by 2 bases, with 11 bases between the two germline ends. Germline V gene sequence: CDR1 LNHNV, CDR2 YYDKDF (reference sequence). The CDR3 here is CATSRGRGGNQPQHF. CDR3 DNA: TGTGCCACCAGCAGGGGGCGCGGTGGCAATCAGCCCCAGCATTTT.

This clonotype has more than one count but fewer than ten. The genes are TRBV7-8 and TRBJ1-5, with D unresolved. The germline CDR1 and CDR2 sequences are SGHVS and FQNEAQ. The V and J ends lost 6 bases and 3 bases respectively, with 15 bases between them. The CDR3 is made up of 15 amino acids. The CDR3 DNA is TGTGCCAGCAGAGACGGACGTATGAACAATCAGCCCCAGCATTTT. Translating it yields CASRDGRMNNQPQHF.

The sample holds many counts of this clonotype. V gene TRBV29-1 combines with J gene TRBJ1-4; D ambiguous. This CDR3 comprises 12 residues. V was trimmed by 7 bases and J by 8 bases, leaving 14 bases between them. Germline V CDR1 and CDR2: SQVTM, ANQGSEA. The CDR3 sequence: CSAGPAREKLFF. CDR3 DNA: TGCAGCGCGGGCCCGGCTAGAGAAAAACTGTTTTTT.

As for this clonotype: A much more abundant neighbour one base away suggests this may be a read error. The gene calls are TRBV10-3 and TRBJ1-1; D is unresolved. CDR1 is ENHRY, CDR2 SYGVKD, per germline. The CDR3 runs 15 residues. The CDR3 DNA reads as TGTGCCACCAGTGAGACGGCAGCTGGGAACACTGAAGCTTTCTTT. Translated: CATSETAAGNTEAFF.

This chain uses TRBV7-2 with TRBJ1-3; D is unclear. The CDR3 extends over 16 amino acids. The V and J ends lost 2 bases and 3 bases respectively, with 14 bases between them. Germline CDR1 reads SGHTA; CDR2 reads FQGNSA. The CDR3 DNA is TGTGCCAGCAGCTTAAAGGCAGCGGCGTTTGGAAACACCATATATTTT. Translating gives CASSLKAAAFGNTIYF. The variable domain in full, with the rest retrieved from reference TRBV7-2 and TRBJ1-3, is GAGVSQSPSNKVTEKGKDVELRCDPISGHTALYWYRQSLGQGLEFLIYFQGNSAPDKSGLPSDRFSAERTGGSVSTLTIQRTQQEDSAVYLCASSLKAAAFGNTIYFGEGSWLTVV.

This clonotype was observed a handful of times. This rearrangement joins TRBV7-9 to TRBJ1-2, with D perhaps matching TRBD1 (6 bases). The V end lost 6 bases, the J end lost 0 bases, and 11 bases lay between the germline ends. This CDR3 has 14 amino acids. Germline V gene sequence: CDR1 SEHNR, CDR2 FQNEAQ (reference sequence). The CDR3 here is CASSWTETNYGYTF. The CDR3 DNA is TGTGCCAGCAGTTGGACAGAAACTAACTATGGCTACACCTTC.

This clonotype has a count of ten or more. CDR3 bases: TGTGCCACCAGTGATGGATGGTCTGAAGCTTTCTTT. This sequence encodes CATSDGWSEAFF. This chain links TRBV24-1 with TRBJ1-1; D is unresolved. The CDR3 length is 12 residues. Germline values: CDR1 KGHDR, CDR2 SFDVKD. V shed 3 bases and J shed 6 bases, with 7 bases lying between them.

Note on this clonotype: A read error may be the cause here, since a much bigger clone is one base away. This rearrangement joins TRBV5-1 to TRBJ1-6; tentative D call: TRBD1 (5 bases). The length of the CDR3 is 13 residues. Germline lookup yields CDR1 SGHRS and CDR2 YFSETQ. The CDR3 sequence is CVSRAGYNSPLHF. The CDR3 DNA is TGCGTCAGCAGGGCCGGATATAATTCACCCCTCCACTTT. Together with reference TRBV5-1 and TRBJ1-6, the CDR3 gives the full variable domain: KAGVTQTPRYLIKTRGQQVTLSCSPISGHRSVSWYQQTPGQGLQFLFEYFSETQRNKGNFPGRFSGRQFSNSRSEMNVSTLELGDSALYLCVSRAGYNSPLHFGNGTRLTVT.

This clonotype was detected many times. The chain links TRBV2 to TRBJ1-1; D is unclear. Per the germline V gene, CDR1 is SNHLY and CDR2 is FYNNEI. With 7 bases removed from V and 5 bases from J, the gap between germline ends came to 8 bases. The CDR3 spans 11 residues. CDR3 nucleotides: TGTGCCAGCACCAGGCGGACTGAAGCTTTCTTT. Its translation: CASTRRTEAFF.

In this sample, this clonotype turned up many times. One end of the junction varies from germline; a read error may be responsible. V gene TRBV29-1 combines with J gene TRBJ1-1; 8 nucleotides align to TRBD1. CDR1 and CDR2 (germline): SQVTM, ANQGSEA. The CDR3 consists of 12 residues. This CDR3 reads CSVEGQGPEAFF. CDR3 nucleotides: TGCAGCGTAGAAGGACAGGGCCCTGAAGCTTTCTTT.

This clonotype was detected once. This chain links TRBV12-3 or TRBV12-4 with TRBJ2-5; D is perhaps TRBD2 (6 bases). The ends were cut back, 3 bases at V and 5 bases at J, with 22 bases in the middle. The CDR3 contains 17 residues. The CDR3: CASSLWLGGGTGETQYF. The CDR3 DNA reads TGTGCCAGCAGTTTGTGGCTGGGGGGAGGTACGGGGGAGACCCAGTACTTC.

V is TRBV7-8 and J is TRBJ1-5; tentative D call: TRBD1 (6 bases). The V and J ends lost 7 bases and 5 bases respectively, with 18 bases between them. Per the germline V gene, CDR1 is SGHVS and CDR2 is FQNEAQ. The CDR3 is 15 amino acids. CDR3 bases: TGTGCCAGCAACCCCACTTCGGGGGCCTATCAGCCCCAGCATTTT. It codes for CASNPTSGAYQPQHF.

The chain carries TRBV7-8 and TRBJ1-1; D gene unclear. CDR1 and CDR2 from the germline V gene are SGHVS and FQNEAQ. The germline V and J ends were trimmed by 6 bases and 1 base, with 9 bases remaining between them. CDR3 size: 13 residues. In DNA form, the CDR3 reads TGTGCCAGCAGTTACTCTCCGAACACTGAAGCTTTCTTT. Residues: CASSYSPNTEAFF.

This clonotype turned up a few times. V usage is TRBV7-2 and J usage is TRBJ1-2; D gene ambiguous. Germline V gives CDR1 SGHTA, CDR2 FQGNSA. This CDR3 region has 12 residues. Deletions cut 6 bases from V and 7 bases from J, with 12 bases between. This chain's CDR3 is CASRTGSFGYTF. The CDR3 bases are TGTGCCAGCAGGACGGGGAGCTTTGGCTACACCTTC.

This chain joins TRBV20-1 and TRBJ1-1; D may be TRBD1 (5 bases). The CDR3 length is 14 residues. Germline CDR1 DFQATT, CDR2 SNEGSKA (reference sequence). The V end was cut by 3 bases, the J end by 2 bases, with 13 bases between. The CDR3 here is CSARGRVTNTEAFF. CDR3 coding DNA: TGCAGTGCTAGGGGCAGGGTAACCAACACTGAAGCTTTCTTT.

CDR3 in DNA: TGTGCCAGCATCGGATTTGAAGGCTACACCTTC. This encodes CASIGFEGYTF. The chain joins TRBV12-3 or TRBV12-4 to TRBJ1-2; D gene ambiguous. CDR3 length: 11 residues. The V end lost 7 bases, the J end lost 8 bases, and 11 bases lay between the germline ends.

The rearrangement links TRBV12-3 or TRBV12-4 to TRBJ1-2, with D maybe TRBD1 (5 bases). The germline V and J ends were trimmed by 10 bases and 6 bases, with 18 bases remaining between them. This CDR3 contains 13 residues. In nucleotides, the CDR3 is TGTGCCACCTGGAGGGAGGGGTTCAATGGCTACACCTTC. Translation gives CATWREGFNGYTF.

The sample holds a few counts of this clonotype. The V and J genes are TRBV20-1 and TRBJ2-5; 9 bases are shared with TRBD1. Germline-derived CDR1 and CDR2 are DFQATT and SNEGSKA (reference sequence). The junction had 9 bases not matched to a gene; V was cut back by 6 bases and J by 4 bases. The CDR3 length is 14 residues. The CDR3 sequence is CSASGQGRLETQYF. Here the CDR3 DNA reads TGCAGTGCCAGTGGACAGGGGCGCCTAGAGACCCAGTACTTC.

This clonotype was counted once. This is likely a read error, given that the CDR3 carries no conserved phenylalanine or tryptophan at its end. The V call is TRBV5-1, the J call TRBJ1-6; D is unclear. The CDR3 covers 13 residues. V lost 6 bases and J lost 5, with 9 bases in between. The V gene's germline CDR1 is SGHRS and CDR2 YFSETQ. CDR3 region: CASKSGNNSPLHS. The CDR3 nucleotides are TGCGCCAGCAAGAGCGGGAATAATTCACCCCTCCACTCT.